A selection of T cell receptor beta chains follows, all from one sample in a study of shared clonotypes between healthy human individuals. TCRdb's table, derived via immunoSEQ multiplex PCR, lists solely in-frame clones and lacks some. The top ten hold about 0.42% of the sample, which has about 1.5 million clones, 95% to 99% seen once. The sample was naive CD4+ T cells sorted from blood. The source of these receptors is a man aged 25 to 40 in good health. CDR3s include the opening cysteine and the closing phenylalanine or tryptophan. Fields, in order: CDR3 protein, CDR3 DNA, D gene, clone size, J gene, V gene. The D gene is left open where the match is weak. Size is stated for part of the rows, as once, few or many counts, or as a class when the clone is expanded.

CDR3 protein: CASSPPSGATDTQYF
CDR3 DNA: TGTGCCAGCTCACCACCTTCGGGGGCCACGGATACGCAGTATTTT
D gene: .
clone size: .
J gene: TRBJ2-3
V gene: TRBV18

CDR3 protein: CASRRGGNQPQHF
CDR3 DNA: TGTGCCAGCAGGAGGGGAGGCAATCAGCCCCAGCATTTT
D gene: .
clone size: .
J gene: TRBJ1-5
V gene: TRBV2

CDR3 protein: CASSEAVGIGGYTF
CDR3 DNA: TGTGCCAGCAGTGAAGCGGTCGGAATTGGAGGCTACACCTTC
D gene: .
clone size: .
J gene: TRBJ1-2
V gene: TRBV6-1

CDR3 protein: CASRGKEPVNTEAFF
CDR3 DNA: TGTGCCAGCAGAGGCAAGGAACCTGTGAACACTGAAGCTTTCTTT
D gene: .
clone size: .
J gene: TRBJ1-1
V gene: TRBV7-8

CDR3 protein: CASSPGLAVTYEQYF
CDR3 DNA: TGTGCCAGCAGTCCGGGACTAGCGGTAACCTACGAGCAGTACTTC
D gene: TRBD2
clone size: .
J gene: TRBJ2-7
V gene: TRBV5-4

CDR3 protein: CASSEWDNRGAFF
CDR3 DNA: TGTGCCAGCAGTGAATGGGACAACCGAGGCGCTTTCTTT
D gene: .
clone size: .
J gene: TRBJ1-1
V gene: TRBV25-1

CDR3 protein: CASSQTQDTEAFF
CDR3 DNA: TGTGCCAGCTCCCAAACACAGGACACTGAAGCTTTCTTT
D gene: .
clone size: few
J gene: TRBJ1-1
V gene: TRBV18

CDR3 protein: CASSPPPTGRTDTQYF
CDR3 DNA: TGTGCCAGCAGCCCCCCTCCGACAGGGCGCACAGATACGCAGTATTTT
D gene: TRBD1
clone size: .
J gene: TRBJ2-3
V gene: TRBV7-2

CDR3 protein: CASSVEVGDEQYF
CDR3 DNA: TGTGCCAGCAGCGTAGAGGTCGGCGACGAGCAGTACTTC
D gene: .
clone size: .
J gene: TRBJ2-7
V gene: TRBV9

CDR3 protein: CASRHGWGKGTGELFF
CDR3 DNA: TGTGCCAGCAGACATGGCTGGGGAAAGGGCACCGGGGAGCTGTTTTTT
D gene: .
clone size: .
J gene: TRBJ2-2
V gene: TRBV6-6

CDR3 protein: CASSLARDRVIQETQYF
CDR3 DNA: TGCGCCAGCAGCTTGGCCCGGGACAGGGTAATCCAAGAGACCCAGTACTTC
D gene: TRBD1
clone size: .
J gene: TRBJ2-5
V gene: TRBV5-1

CDR3 protein: CASSLVSLEETQYF
CDR3 DNA: TGCGCCAGCAGCTTGGTTTCCCTAGAGGAGACCCAGTACTTC
D gene: .
clone size: once
J gene: TRBJ2-5
V gene: TRBV5-1

CDR3 protein: CASSLVNQPQHF
CDR3 DNA: TGTGCCAGCAGCTTAGTAAATCAGCCCCAGCATTTT
D gene: .
clone size: .
J gene: TRBJ1-5
V gene: TRBV7-8

CDR3 protein: CASSDGGYYNEQFF
CDR3 DNA: TGTGCCAGCAGTGACGGGGGATATTACAATGAGCAGTTCTTC
D gene: .
clone size: .
J gene: TRBJ2-1
V gene: TRBV25-1

CDR3 protein: CASSLEGPRGEQYF
CDR3 DNA: TGTGCCAGCAGCTTGGAGGGACCCAGGGGTGAGCAGTACTTC
D gene: .
clone size: .
J gene: TRBJ2-7
V gene: TRBV5-4

CDR3 protein: CASSRNPSGTDTDTQYF
CDR3 DNA: TGTGCCAGCAGCCGAAATCCTAGCGGGACCGACACAGATACGCAGTATTTT
D gene: TRBD2
clone size: once
J gene: TRBJ2-3
V gene: TRBV7-3

CDR3 protein: CASSPSGTDTQYF
CDR3 DNA: TGTGCCAGCTCACCGAGCGGGACTGATACGCAGTATTTT
D gene: TRBD2
clone size: .
J gene: TRBJ2-3
V gene: TRBV18

CDR3 protein: CASSTTGLRGAYEQYF
CDR3 DNA: TGTGCCAGCAGCACGACCGGGCTCCGAGGCGCCTACGAGCAGTACTTC
D gene: .
clone size: .
J gene: TRBJ2-7
V gene: TRBV7-9

CDR3 protein: CASSLETSGFSYNEQFF
CDR3 DNA: TGCGCCAGCAGCTTAGAGACGAGCGGCTTCTCCTACAATGAGCAGTTCTTC
D gene: .
clone size: .
J gene: TRBJ2-1
V gene: TRBV5-1

CDR3 protein: CASSLGLQGEAFF
CDR3 DNA: TGTGCCAGCAGCTTAGGACTCCAGGGTGAAGCTTTCTTT
D gene: .
clone size: .
J gene: TRBJ1-1
V gene: TRBV7-3

CDR3 protein: CASSILGRAYEQYF
CDR3 DNA: TGTGCCAGTAGTATACTAGGTCGGGCCTACGAGCAGTACTTC
D gene: .
clone size: .
J gene: TRBJ2-7
V gene: TRBV19

CDR3 protein: CASSAPRHTNTEAFF
CDR3 DNA: TGTGCCAGCAGTGCGCCCCGACACACTAACACTGAAGCTTTCTTT
D gene: .
clone size: .
J gene: TRBJ1-1
V gene: TRBV25-1

CDR3 protein: CASSESEGGQHTQYF
CDR3 DNA: TGCGCCAGCAGTGAGTCAGAAGGAGGACAGCATACGCAGTATTTT
D gene: .
clone size: .
J gene: TRBJ2-3
V gene: TRBV10-1

CDR3 protein: CASSFRFEDTGELFF
CDR3 DNA: TGTGCCAGCAGCTTCCGCTTTGAGGACACCGGGGAGCTGTTTTTT
D gene: .
clone size: .
J gene: TRBJ2-2
V gene: TRBV7-9

CDR3 protein: CASRTVYGYTF
CDR3 DNA: TGTGCCAGTAGGACAGTTTATGGCTACACCTTC
D gene: .
clone size: .
J gene: TRBJ1-2
V gene: TRBV2

CDR3 protein: CSVGGKGAGPETQYF
CDR3 DNA: TGCAGCGTTGGGGGTAAAGGGGCGGGACCAGAGACCCAGTACTTC
D gene: .
clone size: .
J gene: TRBJ2-5
V gene: TRBV29-1

CDR3 protein: CASSLAAGTGVLSEQYF
CDR3 DNA: TGTGCCAGCAGCTTAGCGGCCGGGACAGGGGTTTTAAGCGAGCAGTACTTC
D gene: TRBD1
clone size: .
J gene: TRBJ2-7
V gene: TRBV7-6

CDR3 protein: CASSLPRGRLPTNEKLFF
CDR3 DNA: TGTGCCAGCAGCTTACCCAGGGGGAGATTACCAACTAATGAAAAACTGTTTTTT
D gene: TRBD1
clone size: .
J gene: TRBJ1-4
V gene: TRBV11-3

CDR3 protein: CASSQDGGPAYEQYF
CDR3 DNA: TGTGCCAGCAGCCAAGACGGGGGTCCCGCTTACGAGCAGTACTTC
D gene: .
clone size: .
J gene: TRBJ2-7
V gene: TRBV14

CDR3 protein: CASRDDRVLGQPQHF
CDR3 DNA: TGTGCCAGCAGGGACGACAGGGTCTTAGGTCAGCCCCAGCATTTT
D gene: TRBD1
clone size: .
J gene: TRBJ1-5
V gene: TRBV2

CDR3 protein: CASGLVLGMRGTDTQYF
CDR3 DNA: TGTGCTAGTGGTTTGGTCCTAGGGATGAGGGGCACAGATACGCAGTATTTT
D gene: .
clone size: .
J gene: TRBJ2-3
V gene: TRBV12-5

CDR3 protein: CASSLFLSDFSNEQFF
CDR3 DNA: TGTGCCAGCAGCTTATTTCTTTCGGATTTTTCCAATGAGCAGTTCTTC
D gene: .
clone size: .
J gene: TRBJ2-1
V gene: TRBV7-9

CDR3 protein: CASSSQTSGRAGEQYF
CDR3 DNA: TGTGCCAGCAGTTCCCAGACTAGCGGGAGGGCCGGCGAGCAGTACTTC
D gene: TRBD2
clone size: .
J gene: TRBJ2-7
V gene: TRBV28

CDR3 protein: CASGLAPRTGGLISGLSNQPQHF
CDR3 DNA: TGTGCCAGCGGTTTAGCTCCGAGGACAGGGGGCTTGATTTCAGGTCTCAGCAATCAGCCCCAGCATTTT
D gene: TRBD1
clone size: .
J gene: TRBJ1-5
V gene: TRBV28

CDR3 protein: CASSEDMVVEKLFF
CDR3 DNA: TGTGCCAGCAGTGAGGACATGGTGGTTGAAAAACTGTTTTTT
D gene: .
clone size: .
J gene: TRBJ1-4
V gene: TRBV2

CDR3 protein: CASRPRLAGDEETQYF
CDR3 DNA: TGTGCCAGCAGGCCTAGACTAGCGGGAGATGAGGAGACCCAGTACTTC
D gene: TRBD2
clone size: .
J gene: TRBJ2-5
V gene: TRBV7-8

CDR3 protein: CASSEIGDSYEQYF
CDR3 DNA: TGTGCCAGCAGTGAAATCGGGGATTCCTACGAGCAGTACTTC
D gene: .
clone size: once
J gene: TRBJ2-7
V gene: TRBV6-1

CDR3 protein: CASSPLWIVGSYEQYF
CDR3 DNA: TGTGCCAGCAGCCCACTTTGGATAGTTGGTTCCTACGAGCAGTACTTC
D gene: .
clone size: once
J gene: TRBJ2-7
V gene: TRBV7-9

CDR3 protein: CASSLWQGGYGYTF
CDR3 DNA: TGTGCCAGCAGTTTATGGCAGGGCGGCTATGGCTACACCTTC
D gene: .
clone size: .
J gene: TRBJ1-2
V gene: TRBV28

CDR3 protein: CASSSDTRLLGYEQYF
CDR3 DNA: TGTGCCAGCAGCTCCGACACGAGACTCCTTGGCTACGAGCAGTACTTC
D gene: .
clone size: .
J gene: TRBJ2-7
V gene: TRBV7-9

CDR3 protein: CSVDRGGMNTEAFF
CDR3 DNA: TGCAGCGTTGATCGGGGCGGGATGAACACTGAAGCTTTCTTT
D gene: .
clone size: .
J gene: TRBJ1-1
V gene: TRBV29-1

CDR3 protein: CASSAGDRGVYGYTF
CDR3 DNA: TGTGCCAGCAGCGCCGGGGACAGGGGTGTCTATGGCTACACCTTC
D gene: TRBD1
clone size: .
J gene: TRBJ1-2
V gene: TRBV5-4

CDR3 protein: CASSYHKRLTYEQYF
CDR3 DNA: TGTGCCAGCAGTTACCATAAGCGTCTCACCTACGAGCAGTACTTC
D gene: .
clone size: .
J gene: TRBJ2-7
V gene: TRBV6-5

CDR3 protein: CASSFRGAQPQHF
CDR3 DNA: TGTGCCAGCAGTTTTCGGGGGGCTCAGCCCCAGCATTTT
D gene: .
clone size: .
J gene: TRBJ1-5
V gene: TRBV28

CDR3 protein: CASSLFLAQYF
CDR3 DNA: TGTGCCAGCAGTTTGTTTCTGGCGCAGTACTTC
D gene: .
clone size: .
J gene: TRBJ2-7
V gene: TRBV28

CDR3 protein: CASSQDPYAGHSASTDTQYF
CDR3 DNA: TGCGCCAGCAGCCAAGATCCCTACGCGGGACACTCCGCTAGCACAGATACGCAGTATTTT
D gene: .
clone size: .
J gene: TRBJ2-3
V gene: TRBV4-3

CDR3 protein: CASGSIRLNAYEQYF
CDR3 DNA: TGTGCCAGCGGCTCCATCCGCCTGAACGCCTACGAGCAGTACTTC
D gene: .
clone size: .
J gene: TRBJ2-7
V gene: TRBV6-5

CDR3 protein: CASSEGAVQETQYF
CDR3 DNA: TGTGCCAGCAGTGAAGGAGCGGTCCAAGAGACCCAGTACTTC
D gene: .
clone size: .
J gene: TRBJ2-5
V gene: TRBV6-1

CDR3 protein: CASSLGYSGANVLTF
CDR3 DNA: TGTGCCAGCAGCTTGGGTTACTCTGGGGCCAACGTCCTGACTTTC
D gene: .
clone size: .
J gene: TRBJ2-6
V gene: TRBV7-2

CDR3 protein: CASSSPVANTEAFF
CDR3 DNA: TGTGCCAGCAGTTCTCCGGTTGCGAACACTGAAGCTTTCTTT
D gene: .
clone size: .
J gene: TRBJ1-1
V gene: TRBV2

CDR3 protein: CASSGEGQTYHPYNEQFF
CDR3 DNA: TGTGCCAGCAGTGGAGAAGGACAGACATATCACCCATACAATGAGCAGTTCTTC
D gene: .
clone size: .
J gene: TRBJ2-1
V gene: TRBV28

CDR3 protein: CATSRPKGTGTGTNEQFF
CDR3 DNA: TGTGCCACCAGCAGACCGAAAGGTACCGGGACAGGGACGAATGAGCAGTTCTTC
D gene: TRBD1
clone size: .
J gene: TRBJ2-1
V gene: TRBV15

CDR3 protein: CASSQTLDRELFF
CDR3 DNA: TGTGCCAGCAGCCAGACTTTGGACCGGGAGCTGTTTTTT
D gene: .
clone size: .
J gene: TRBJ2-2
V gene: TRBV7-6

CDR3 protein: CASSHGQGGTGELFF
CDR3 DNA: TGTGCCAGCAGCCACGGACAGGGTGGGACCGGGGAGCTGTTTTTT
D gene: TRBD1
clone size: few
J gene: TRBJ2-2
V gene: TRBV2

CDR3 protein: CASSRLAGVYEQYF
CDR3 DNA: TGTGCCAGCAGCAGACTAGCGGGAGTGTACGAGCAGTACTTC
D gene: TRBD2
clone size: .
J gene: TRBJ2-7
V gene: TRBV7-2

CDR3 protein: CASSEGVRGFRLEAFF
CDR3 DNA: TGTGCCAGCAGCGAGGGGGTTAGGGGATTTCGTCTCGAAGCTTTCTTT
D gene: .
clone size: .
J gene: TRBJ1-1
V gene: TRBV2

CDR3 protein: CASSFTGGNQPQHF
CDR3 DNA: TGTGCCAGTAGTTTTACAGGGGGCAATCAGCCCCAGCATTTT
D gene: TRBD1
clone size: .
J gene: TRBJ1-5
V gene: TRBV19

CDR3 protein: CASSLRLAGGRFTDTQYF
CDR3 DNA: TGTGCCAGCAGCTTACGGCTAGCGGGAGGGCGGTTCACAGATACGCAGTATTTT
D gene: TRBD2
clone size: once
J gene: TRBJ2-3
V gene: TRBV11-2

CDR3 protein: CASSTDIYQETQYF
CDR3 DNA: TGTGCCAGCAGCACCGACATCTACCAAGAGACCCAGTACTTC
D gene: .
clone size: .
J gene: TRBJ2-5
V gene: TRBV7-9

CDR3 protein: CASSVGGRTSYNEQFF
CDR3 DNA: TGTGCCAGCAGCGTAGGCGGGAGAACCTCCTACAATGAGCAGTTCTTC
D gene: TRBD2
clone size: .
J gene: TRBJ2-1
V gene: TRBV9